The clone carrying this T cell receptor (beta chain) has more than one count but fewer than ten. Its antigen remains unknown. Germline V gives CDR1 SGHRS, CDR2 YFSETQ. The CDR3 length is 18 residues. Trimming pared 4 bases from V and 0 bases from J, leaving 19 bases between. The sample comes from a study of identical twins. Regarding the study as a whole: The same donors were not followed; conclusions instead depended on cross-sectional statistical analysis.

Each CDR3 protein gets one entry after TCRdb re-called the 5' RACE reads with MiXCR. The data show roughly 350,000 distinct CDR3 sequences, with roughly 9% seen just once and under 9.5% held by the top ten. Input material: naive T cells sorted from blood. The chain combines TRBV5-1 with TRBJ2-2; D gene uncertain. This TCR was sampled from a woman in her 50s in good health. CDR3 DNA sequence: TGCGCCAGCAGCACTTTAACCTCAGGTTCCGCGAACACCGGGGAGCTGTTTTTT. This codes for CASSTLTSGSANTGELFF.